This note documents a single T cell receptor beta chain sequence. This specimen comes from a study of CD8 T cells in Susac syndrome. Study-wide context: Patients with Susac syndrome were therapy-naive, treated with corticosteroids, or treated with intravenous immunoglobulin alone when blood was collected.

Trimming removed 0 bases from V and 1 base from J, with 9 bases in between. CDR3 length equals 14 residues. Germline lookup yields CDR1 DFQATT and CDR2 SNEGSKA (reference sequence). cDNA came from around 0.54 to 1 ug RNA primed by random hexamers. TCRdb passed the immunoSEQ multiplex PCR reads through MiXCR, listing each CDR3 protein once. The table has 200,000 to 300,000 distinct CDR3 sequences, about 96% seen once. The receptor's source is a human donor with Susac syndrome. V gene TRBV20-1 combines with J gene TRBJ1-2; possibly TRBD1 for D (5 bases). Material for sequencing was CD4+ T cells from PBMCs. This CDR3 reads CSARDPDSNYGYTF. Here the CDR3 DNA reads TGCAGTGCTAGAGATCCCGACAGTAACTATGGCTACACCTTC.